Listed below are T cell receptor beta chains from one sample, sequenced in a study of blood T cell repertoires in COVID-19. Sequencing was performed with immunoSEQ multiplex PCR; in TCRdb, only in-frame clones are kept and a portion is missing. The sample includes 200,000 to 250,000 clones, 85% to 90% of them seen just once. The sequenced material came from PBMCs or T cells enriched from blood (not recorded which). Receptor source: a woman aged 45-65 years in a cohort exposed to, infected with or recovered from COVID-19 (not recorded which). Both conserved end residues are part of each CDR3. A D gene is named only where the DNA matches it firmly. Expanded clones are given a class, and other clones once, few, many or no size at all.

clone size	D gene	J gene	V gene	CDR3 DNA	CDR3 protein
-	-	TRBJ2-7	TRBV5-1	TGCGCCAGCAGCCGTGGACAGAAGAACTACGAGCAGTACTTC	CASSRGQKNYEQYF
-	TRBD1	TRBJ1-6	TRBV5-1	TGCGCCAGCAGCGTTGGACAGGGGGAGGCACCCCTCCACTTT	CASSVGQGEAPLHF
-	-	TRBJ2-7	TRBV19	TGTGCCAGTACCCCTTGGCAGCGACCCTACGAGCAGTACTTC	CASTPWQRPYEQYF
-	-	TRBJ1-6	TRBV28	TGTGCCAGCAGTTTGGCCCGTTATAATTCACCCCTCCACTTT	CASSLARYNSPLHF
-	-	TRBJ1-1	TRBV4-3	TGCGCCAGCAGCCAGGAGACAGTAATGAACACTGAAGCTTTCTTT	CASSQETVMNTEAFF
few	-	TRBJ1-2	TRBV5-1	TGCGCCAGCAGAGACGGGCCCGGGGATGGCTACACCTTC	CASRDGPGDGYTF
-	TRBD1	TRBJ2-7	TRBV12-3/TRBV12-4	TGTGCCAGCAGTCCCGGGACAGGTCGCGAGCAGTACTTC	CASSPGTGREQYF
-	-	TRBJ2-7	TRBV4-1	TGCGCCAGCAGCCTGGAGGGAATCCGAAGTGACGAGCAGTACTTC	CASSLEGIRSDEQYF
-	TRBD2	TRBJ2-2	TRBV11-2	TGTGCCAGCAGCTTAGAAAGACTAGCGGGGCCCGCGAACACCGGGGAGCTGTTTTTT	CASSLERLAGPANTGELFF
-	TRBD1	TRBJ2-7	TRBV13	TGTGCCAGCAGCTCCGGGACAGGGGTCTACGAGCAGTACTTC	CASSSGTGVYEQYF
-	TRBD1	TRBJ1-1	TRBV2	TGTGCCAGCATAAGGGACAGGAACACTGAAGCTTTCTTT	CASIRDRNTEAFF
-	-	TRBJ1-2	TRBV9	TGTGCCAGCAGCGGGCAAGGATTTCGGGACTATGGCTACACCTTC	CASSGQGFRDYGYTF
-	-	TRBJ1-4	TRBV13	TGTGCCAGTTGCAGGTCCCAGGGAAGAGAAAAACTGTTTTTT	CASCRSQGREKLFF
-	TRBD2	TRBJ2-1	TRBV6-4	TGTGCCAGCAGCGTCGACGGGGGGTCCTACAATGAGCAGTTCTTC	CASSVDGGSYNEQFF
-	TRBD1	TRBJ1-5	TRBV7-9	TGTGCCAGCAGCTTCTGGACAGGGGTCAGCAATCAGCCCCAGCATTTT	CASSFWTGVSNQPQHF
-	-	TRBJ2-5	TRBV9	TGTGCCAGCTCTTCCGGTGGGACCCAGTACTTC	CASSSGGTQYF
once	-	TRBJ1-3	TRBV14	TGTGCCAGCAGCCAACGGTTGGCTGGAAACACCATATATTTT	CASSQRLAGNTIYF
-	-	TRBJ2-1	TRBV24-1	TGTGCCACCAGTGATTTGCTCGGCAATGAGCAGTTCTTC	CATSDLLGNEQFF
-	TRBD1	TRBJ1-3	TRBV28	TGTGCCAACCAACCCGGGGACAGCTATGCCTCTGGAAACACCATATATTTT	CANQPGDSYASGNTIYF
-	TRBD2	TRBJ2-3	TRBV6-5	TGTGCCAGCAGTTACGGGGGGGGAGGCACAGATACGCAGTATTTT	CASSYGGGGTDTQYF
-	TRBD1	TRBJ1-1	TRBV7-2	TGTGCCAGCAGCTGGGACAGGGGGCGGTGGAACACTGAAGCTTTCTTT	CASSWDRGRWNTEAFF
once	TRBD2	TRBJ2-5	TRBV7-3	TGTGCCAGCAGCTTAGGGCTAGCGGGGGCCCAAGAGACCCAGTACTTC	CASSLGLAGAQETQYF
-	TRBD2	TRBJ2-1	TRBV7-2	TGTGCCAGCAGCTTAACCCCCCCTAGCGGGGGAGCTGAGCAGTTCTTC	CASSLTPPSGGAEQFF
-	TRBD2	TRBJ2-3	TRBV7-2	TGTGCCAGCAGCCGGGTAGCAGCGGGGGGCTCCACAGATACGCAGTATTTT	CASSRVAAGGSTDTQYF
-	TRBD1	TRBJ1-2	TRBV5-1	TGCGCCAGCAGCCCAGGGACAGGAGGCTATGGCTACACCTTC	CASSPGTGGYGYTF
-	TRBD2	TRBJ2-1	TRBV28	TGTGCCAGCAACCTAGCGGGGGGGCGCGATGAGCAGTTCTTC	CASNLAGGRDEQFF